This TCR beta chain came from a study of shared clonotypes between healthy human individuals. Per the authors' pipeline: For the immunoSEQ data, sequences were junction-only without quality scores, so filtering differed. Sequenced by immunoSEQ multiplex PCR; TCRdb stores in-frame clones only, minus some. The DNA gave D and trimming, while V, J and clone size come from that table. The table includes over 400,000 clones, around 85% detected once. The TCR was taken from a woman aged 40-49 years in good health. Some clones in this sample may be carry-over from other donors' samples. The sample consisted of PBMCs.

The CDR3 protein is CATSRGQFINQPQHF. The CDR3 nucleotides read TGTGCCACCAGCAGAGGACAGTTCATTAATCAGCCCCAGCATTTT. The chain couples TRBV15 to TRBJ1-5, with a possible D match to TRBD1 (5 bases). The length of the CDR3 is 15 residues. V lost 1 base to trimming and J lost 4 bases, with 11 bases between them. The germline V gene has CDR1 LNHNV and CDR2 YYDKDF (reference sequence).